What follows describes a single T cell receptor (beta chain). This clone was found a few times. It has no known antigen specificity. No qualities accompany the bases; no much larger clone lies one base away. A single peripheral blood draw of approximately 120 mL on average was collected from each donor into heparinised tubes. A BD FACSAria II and a panel including CD45RO, CCR7, CD25, CD127, CD95 and CD27 were used to sort naive, central memory, regulatory and stem cell-like memory CD4+ T cells. All sorted populations exceeded 95% purity. PBMCs were isolated right away by Lymphoprep density gradient centrifugation and were stained directly, without culture. Samples were stained and sorted in pairs, with one healthy donor and one patient per experiment, so that batch effects were minimized. These data belong to a study of beta chain features in type 1 diabetes (dated by TCRdb to the late 2010s). With respect to the entire study: Mean age, gender distribution, total cell number and subset yield did not differ between patients and healthy donors. A total of roughly 100,000,000 sorted cells were examined across all samples, and the number of cells per subset was strongly correlated with RNA yield. Regulatory and stem cell-like memory subsets were obtained from only 8 patients and about eight healthy donors, while naive and central memory subsets were obtained from all 28 donors. The study compared TCRB repertoires of sorted circulating CD4+ T cell subsets between recently diagnosed type 1 diabetes patients and matched healthy donors.

Overall results and qualifications from the work: Because cDNA was sequenced instead of genomic DNA, activated cells with high expression could be over-represented, although the groups did not differ in activation or CD3 levels. A moderate but significant shortening of TCRB CDR3 length was observed in type 1 diabetes patients in all four CD4+ subsets. HLA sub-analyses involved small numbers of individuals, so any influence of HLA type on TCRB rearrangement remained unresolved. At VDJ recombination sites, type 1 diabetes patients had fewer insertions and more deleted nucleotides, which implies abnormalities in thymic rearrangement. Naive, central memory and regulatory TCRB repertoires appeared more similar among patients than among healthy donors. PCR may preferentially amplify shorter templates, but because patient and control samples were amplified and corrected together, any resulting skew would affect both groups equally.

The High Capacity cDNA Reverse Transcription Kit was used to reverse transcribe all of the isolated RNA, meaning that expressed TCRB transcripts were what got sequenced. Deep immunoSEQ sequencing was applied to naive, central memory and regulatory T cell samples, giving an average of approximately 3.8 million total reads per sample. Sorted cells were lysed in RLT buffer, and RNA was extracted using DNase-treated RNeasy Micro or Mini kits according to cell number. Each cell subset was processed separately to prevent cross-contamination, with patient and healthy donor samples processed together. Using the immunoSEQ multiplex PCR, TCRB sequences were amplified from cDNA into 87-bp fragments spanning the CDR3 region. Sequencing of the amplicons was performed on the Illumina HiSeq platform. On the authors' methods: Synthetic template baselines were used to correct PCR bias computationally, reads within Hamming distance 2 were collapsed, and singletons that could not be merged were discarded. By aligning reads against IMGT, V, D and J genes, CDR3 length, and insertions or deletions at six rearrangement sites were assigned. Within each subset, clonotype counts were normalized to the number of sorted cells before true diversity and Gini coefficients were calculated with the tcR R package. Repertoire sharing was quantified using the overlap coefficient calculated on TCRB nucleotide sequences. Entries here come from immuneACCESS through TCRdb and include only in-frame sequences with V and J called. Some clones fail to appear in such tables; in the studies checked, an unresolved V gene covers under half of the shortfall, and the cause of the remainder is unknown. V and J calls and clone size are given by that table; D and trimming were obtained from the DNA. The sample contains about 320,000 clones, 14% of them found a single time. Together, the top ten hold 6.7% of the sample.

For CDR1 and CDR2, the germline V gene (reference sequence) lists SGHNT and YYREEE. From the cysteine up to the phenylalanine, the CDR3 has a length of 15 residues. Only the CDR3 DNA is retained, 45 bases long and in frame from the first base. The V end gives up 4 bases and the J end 6 bases, leaving 9 bases in the junction not matched to a gene. The sequence is built from TRBV5-4 and TRBJ2-1; 8 middle bases align to TRBD1. This clonotype was sampled from a man between 25 and 39 years old in good health. Material for sequencing was central memory CD4+ T cells from blood. The CDR3 reads CASSQDQGASNEQFF. The sequenced DNA: TGTGCCAGCAGCCAAGATCAGGGGGCGAGCAATGAGCAGTTCTTC.